This passage covers 27 T cell receptor beta chains from one sample sequenced in a study of blood T cell repertoires in COVID-19. Libraries were prepared by immunoSEQ multiplex PCR; TCRdb keeps only in-frame clonotypes and omits some of them. The sample has fewer than 350,000 clones; roughly 91% are singletons. The sequencing input was PBMCs or T cells enriched from blood (not recorded which). Every receptor here comes from a woman in her thirties or forties with acute COVID-19.

This clone occurred a few times. CDR3 region: CASRSGATNEKLFF. The CDR3 DNA reads as TGTGCCAGCAGGTCGGGTGCAACTAATGAAAAACTGTTTTTT. V gene TRBV2 combines with J gene TRBJ1-4; D gene uncertain. V shed 6 bases and J shed 0 bases, with 8 bases lying between them. Per the germline V gene, CDR1 is SNHLY and CDR2 is FYNNEI. This CDR3 is built from 14 residues.

The chain carries TRBV28 and TRBJ1-5; no clear D gene. The V end was cut by 5 bases, the J end by 0 bases, with 11 bases between. This CDR3 comprises 15 residues. Germline CDR1 reads MDHEN; CDR2 reads SYDVKM. The DNA for the CDR3 is TGTGCCAGCAGTGCGCGGCTCTATAGCAATCAGCCCCAGCATTTT. Its translation: CASSARLYSNQPQHF.

The V gene is TRBV11-3, the J gene TRBJ2-7; 10 bases are a match to TRBD2. After removal of 5 bases from V and 3 bases from J, the junction contained 4 bases not matched to a gene. Germline CDR1 reads SGHNT; CDR2 reads YENEEA. The CDR3 is made up of 14 amino acids. The CDR3 nucleotides are TGTGCCAGCAGCAAAGGGACTAGCGTCTACGAGCAGTACTTC. Protein: CASSKGTSVYEQYF.

The chain has TRBV7-9 and TRBJ1-1; D gene uncertain. Germline V gene sequence: CDR1 SEHNR, CDR2 FQNEAQ (reference sequence). The ends were cut back, 7 bases at V and 0 bases at J, with 24 bases in the middle. The CDR3 consists of 18 residues. The CDR3 here is CASTHEPLGGILNTEAFF. The CDR3 bases are TGTGCCAGCACCCACGAACCTTTAGGAGGGATTCTGAACACTGAAGCTTTCTTT.

This chain links TRBV5-1 with TRBJ2-1; weak D call: TRBD2 (7 bases). Germline CDR1 is SGHRS and CDR2 is YFSETQ. The CDR3 covers 16 residues. Trimming left V 5 bases short and J 8 bases short, with 23 bases between. The CDR3 sequence: CASRWGGGGPLDEQFF. CDR3 in DNA: TGCGCCAGCAGGTGGGGAGGGGGAGGGCCTCTCGATGAGCAGTTCTTC.

This clone was seen more than once but under ten times. The V call is TRBV5-6, the J call TRBJ1-3, with 9 bases lining up with TRBD1. This CDR3 contains 16 residues. Germline lookup yields CDR1 SGHDT and CDR2 YYEEEE. The trim removed 4 bases at V and 4 bases at J, leaving 9 bases unmatched. CDR3 sequence (DNA): TGTGCCAGCAGCGTCCGGGACAGGGTCGTCGGAAACACCATATATTTT. It specifies CASSVRDRVVGNTIYF.

The V and J genes are TRBV29-1 and TRBJ2-5; 9 bases align to TRBD2. Germline CDR1 SQVTM, CDR2 ANQGSEA. J was trimmed by 5 bases and V by 1 base; bases with no gene match: 8. This CDR3 is built from 15 residues. The DNA of the CDR3 is TGCAGCGTTGAAGGAACGCGGGGGGGCCGGGAGACCCAGTACTTC. Translated: CSVEGTRGGRETQYF. Complete variable domain (other parts from reference TRBV29-1 and TRBJ2-5): SAVISQKPSRDICQRGTSLTIQCQVDSQVTMMFWYRQQPGQSLTLIATANQGSEATYESGFVIDKFPISRPNLTFSTLTVSNMSPEDSSIYLCSVEGTRGGRETQYFGPGTRLLVL.

This clone was picked up one time. In DNA form, the CDR3 reads TGCAGTGCTAGAGCCGTTAATGAGCAGTTCTTC. It codes for CSARAVNEQFF. The chain couples TRBV20-1 to TRBJ2-1; D ambiguous. CDR1 and CDR2 (germline): DFQATT, SNEGSKA (reference sequence). Trimming shortened V by 1 base and J by 7 bases, and 5 bases separated the two germline ends. There are 11 residues in the CDR3.

To note about this clone: Other DNA sequences within the sample encode an identical CDR3. The J gene is TRBJ2-5, the V gene TRBV11-2; D is possibly TRBD2 (5 bases). Trimming cost V 0 bases and J 2 bases, with 7 bases left between them. Germline V gene data show CDR1 as SGHAT and CDR2 as FQNNGV. The CDR3 loop spans 14 amino acids. CDR3 nucleotides: TGTGCCAGCAGCTTAGATCGACTACAAGAGACCCAGTACTTC. This gives the protein CASSLDRLQETQYF.

The rearrangement links TRBV11-2 to TRBJ2-7, with 9 bases that match TRBD2. J was trimmed by 3 bases and V by 4 bases; bases with no gene match: 4. Germline values: CDR1 SGHAT, CDR2 FQNNGV. The CDR3 is made up of 14 amino acids. CDR3 sequence (DNA): TGTGCCAGCAGCTCCCAAGCGGGAGGCTACGAGCAGTACTTC. As protein: CASSSQAGGYEQYF.

The chain is built from TRBV10-3 and TRBJ2-7; 7 bases line up with TRBD1. The CDR3 contains 15 residues. Per germline, CDR1 ENHRY and CDR2 SYGVKD. With 3 bases clipped from V and 1 base from J, the junction kept 6 bases outside the gene matches. Here the CDR3 reads CAISDAGQASYEQYF. In DNA, the CDR3 is TGTGCCATCAGTGACGCCGGACAGGCATCCTACGAGCAGTACTTC.

The chain has TRBV4-1 and TRBJ1-3; 9 bases agree with TRBD1. J gave up 8 bases and V 4 bases, and 6 bases lay outside the gene matches. Germline V lookup: CDR1 MGHRA, CDR2 YSYEKL. CDR3 size: 14 residues. The CDR3 here is CASSPWTGDDTIYF. The CDR3 bases are TGCGCCAGCAGCCCTTGGACAGGGGATGACACCATATATTTT.

The chain uses TRBV3-1 (or the pseudogene TRBV3-2) and TRBJ1-1; no reliable D call. Germline V gene data show CDR1 as LGHDT and CDR2 as YNNKEL (reference sequence). This CDR3 comprises 15 residues. V lost 7 bases and J 1 base, leaving 16 bases between the germline ends. CDR3 DNA sequence: TGTGCCAGCACCAACCGGCGGCTAGAGAACACTGAAGCTTTCTTT. Translation: CASTNRRLENTEAFF.

V usage is TRBV5-6 and J usage is TRBJ1-2; D uncertain. V lost 5 bases and J lost 4, with 9 bases in between. This CDR3 comprises 12 residues. CDR1 and CDR2 from the germline V gene are SGHDT and YYEEEE. The CDR3 is CASSDGSYGYTF. The CDR3 DNA reads as TGTGCCAGCAGTGATGGCAGCTATGGCTACACCTTC.

V is TRBV4-2 and J is TRBJ2-5, with TRBD2 matching 12 bases. This CDR3 comprises 16 residues. Germline CDR1 is LGHNA and CDR2 is YNFKEQ. V shed 4 bases, J shed 5 bases, and the junction held 8 bases outside the gene matches. The CDR3 DNA reads as TGTGCCAGCAGCCGTTCTAGCGGGGGGGCCGTGGAGACCCAGTACTTC. This codes for CASSRSSGGAVETQYF.

The J gene is TRBJ1-1, the V gene TRBV11-1; no firm D call. The CDR3 is 14 residues long. V lost 5 bases and J lost 4, with 14 bases in between. CDR1 and CDR2 (germline): SGHAT, FQDESV (reference sequence). This CDR3 is CASSPRFGSTEAFF. Written as DNA, the CDR3 is TGTGCCAGCAGCCCCCGCTTCGGGTCCACTGAAGCTTTCTTT.

The CDR3 region is CASRDPGSSEKLFF. For the CDR3, the DNA is TGTGCCAGCAGAGATCCGGGGTCAAGTGAAAAACTGTTTTTT. The chain combines TRBV28 with TRBJ1-4, with D unclear. CDR1 is MDHEN and CDR2 is SYDVKM in the germline V gene. The CDR3 spans 14 residues. V dropped 6 bases and J dropped 7 bases, with 15 bases sitting between them.

CDR3 protein: CASSFFGGKNIQYF. In DNA form, the CDR3 reads TGTGCCAGCAGTTTTTTCGGTGGTAAAAACATTCAGTACTTC. The gene calls are TRBV28 and TRBJ2-4; D gene ambiguous. The ends were cut back, 3 bases at V and 4 bases at J, with 10 bases in the middle. Per germline, CDR1 MDHEN and CDR2 SYDVKM. The CDR3 has 14 residues.

The chain has TRBV29-1 and TRBJ2-3; TRBD2 aligns across 8 bases. Germline V lookup: CDR1 SQVTM, CDR2 ANQGSEA. The CDR3 length is 15 residues. Unmatched junction bases numbered 10, after V lost 4 bases and J lost 4 bases. CDR3 DNA sequence: TGCAGCGTTGGCTTTCGGGCGGGAGGCGCAGATACGCAGTATTTT. As protein: CSVGFRAGGADTQYF.

J is TRBJ2-7 and V is TRBV6-1; 10 bases are a match to TRBD2. The CDR3 covers 15 residues. Trimming cost V 8 bases and J 0 bases; bases outside gene matches: 7. Germline CDR1 reads MNHNS; CDR2 reads SASEGT. CDR3 in DNA: TGTGCCAGCGGCACAAGCGGGAGGGGCTCCTACGAGCAGTACTTC. Translation: CASGTSGRGSYEQYF.

The chain couples TRBV5-4 to TRBJ2-5; 11 positions match TRBD1. The germline CDR1 and CDR2 sequences are SGHNT and YYREEE (reference sequence). The CDR3 length is 17 residues. J lost 4 bases, V lost 3 bases, and 11 bases had no gene match. CDR3 loop: CASSSKGQGVIGETQYF. The CDR3 DNA follows: TGTGCCAGCAGCTCAAAGGGACAGGGGGTGATCGGAGAGACCCAGTACTTC.

The V and J genes are TRBV15 and TRBJ1-3; no clear D gene. Trimming left V 4 bases short and J 0 bases short, with 10 bases between. The length of the CDR3 is 15 residues. Germline V gene data show CDR1 as LNHNV and CDR2 as YYDKDF (reference sequence). The CDR3 spells CATSKTQNSGNTIYF. The DNA for the CDR3 is TGTGCCACCAGCAAGACACAAAACTCTGGAAACACCATATATTTT. Full variable domain (remainder filled in from reference TRBV15 and TRBJ1-3): DAMVIQNPRYQVTQFGKPVTLSCSQTLNHNVMYWYQQKSSQAPKLLFHYYDKDFNNEADTPDNFQSRRPNTSFCFLDIRSPGLGDTAMYLCATSKTQNSGNTIYFGEGSWLTVV.

This clone showed up just once. This chain joins TRBV7-6 and TRBJ2-7, with TRBD2 identical over 10 bases. The CDR3 consists of 17 residues. The germline CDR1 and CDR2 sequences are SGHVS and FNYEAQ. Trimming at V came to 3 bases and at J to 2 bases, leaving 10 bases not matched to a gene. The CDR3 DNA reads TGTGCCAGCAGCTTCCTACCGAGCGGGGGGGACACCTACGAGCAGTACTTC. Protein product: CASSFLPSGGDTYEQYF.

The chain employs TRBV3-1 (or the pseudogene TRBV3-2) and TRBJ1-5; possibly TRBD1 for D (6 bases). This CDR3 region has 17 residues. The V gene lost 4 bases and the J gene lost 2 bases, with 18 bases spanning the gap. The V gene's germline CDR1 is LGHDT and CDR2 YNNKEL (reference sequence). CDR3 bases: TGTGCCAGCAGCCCCGGGCCCGCCAGGGGCCGCAATCAGCCCCAGCATTTT. It yields the protein CASSPGPARGRNQPQHF.

The chain combines TRBV11-3 with TRBJ2-1, with TRBD2 identical over 10 bases. J lost 7 bases, V lost 0 bases, and 9 bases had no gene match. CDR1 and CDR2 from the germline V gene are SGHNT and YENEEA. The CDR3 totals 17 residues. CDR3 amino acids: CASSLDLTSGTPNEQFF. The CDR3 coding sequence is TGTGCCAGCAGCTTAGATCTAACTAGCGGGACCCCAAATGAGCAGTTCTTC.

The chain links TRBV11-3 to TRBJ1-4; D perhaps matches TRBD1 (6 bases). The CDR3 is 16 amino acids. Germline V gene data show CDR1 as SGHNT and CDR2 as YENEEA. Trimming shortened V by 5 bases and J by 0 bases, and 13 bases separated the two germline ends. The CDR3 DNA reads TGTGCCAGCAGCACTCGGGACAAATCAACTAATGAAAAACTGTTTTTT. Amino acids: CASSTRDKSTNEKLFF.

The J gene is TRBJ2-2, the V gene TRBV28; maybe TRBD1 (5 bases). The length of the CDR3 is 15 residues. Trimming stripped 5 bases from V and 5 bases from J, with 15 bases between. Germline V gene data show CDR1 as MDHEN and CDR2 as SYDVKM. CDR3 sequence (DNA): TGTGCCAGCAGTAGCTCGGTAGGGGAAACCGGGGAGCTGTTTTTT. Its translation: CASSSSVGETGELFF.